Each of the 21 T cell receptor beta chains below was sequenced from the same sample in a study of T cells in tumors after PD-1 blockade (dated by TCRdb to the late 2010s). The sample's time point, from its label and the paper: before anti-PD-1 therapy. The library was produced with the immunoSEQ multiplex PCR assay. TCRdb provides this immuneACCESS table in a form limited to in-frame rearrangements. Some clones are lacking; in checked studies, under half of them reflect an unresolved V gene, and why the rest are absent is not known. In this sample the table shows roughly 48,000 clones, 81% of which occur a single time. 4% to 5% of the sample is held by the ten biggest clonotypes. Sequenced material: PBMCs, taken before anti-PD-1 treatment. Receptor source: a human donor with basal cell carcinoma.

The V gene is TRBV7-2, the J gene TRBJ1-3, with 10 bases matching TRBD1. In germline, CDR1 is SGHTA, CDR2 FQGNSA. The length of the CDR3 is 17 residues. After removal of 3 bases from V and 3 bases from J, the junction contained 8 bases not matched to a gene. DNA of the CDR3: TGTGCCAGCAGCTTCGGTCCCGGGACAGGGGTTGGAAACACCATATATTTT. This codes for CASSFGPGTGVGNTIYF.

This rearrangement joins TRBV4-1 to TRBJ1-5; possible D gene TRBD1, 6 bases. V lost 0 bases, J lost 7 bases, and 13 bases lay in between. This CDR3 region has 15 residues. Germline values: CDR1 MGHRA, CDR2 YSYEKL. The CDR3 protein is CASSQDMGQGQPQHF. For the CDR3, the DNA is TGCGCCAGCAGCCAAGATATGGGACAAGGGCAGCCCCAGCATTTT.

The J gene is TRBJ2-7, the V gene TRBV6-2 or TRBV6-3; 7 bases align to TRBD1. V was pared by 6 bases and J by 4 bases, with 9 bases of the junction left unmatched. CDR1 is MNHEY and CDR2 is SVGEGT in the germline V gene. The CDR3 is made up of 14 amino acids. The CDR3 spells CASSPRDRRYEQYF. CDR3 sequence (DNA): TGTGCCAGCAGCCCCCGGGACAGAAGATACGAGCAGTACTTC.

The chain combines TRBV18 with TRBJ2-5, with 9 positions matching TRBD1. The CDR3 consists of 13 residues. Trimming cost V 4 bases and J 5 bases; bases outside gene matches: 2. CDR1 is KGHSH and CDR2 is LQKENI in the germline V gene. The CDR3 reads CASSQTGGETQYF. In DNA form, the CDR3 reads TGTGCCAGCTCACAGACAGGGGGGGAGACCCAGTACTTC.

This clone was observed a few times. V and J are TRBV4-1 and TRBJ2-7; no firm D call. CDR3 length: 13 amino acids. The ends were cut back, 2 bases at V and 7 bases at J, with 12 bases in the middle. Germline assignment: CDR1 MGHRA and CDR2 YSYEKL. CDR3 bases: TGCGCCAGCAGCCAAAATCGAGCGTGGGAGCAGTACTTC. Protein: CASSQNRAWEQYF.

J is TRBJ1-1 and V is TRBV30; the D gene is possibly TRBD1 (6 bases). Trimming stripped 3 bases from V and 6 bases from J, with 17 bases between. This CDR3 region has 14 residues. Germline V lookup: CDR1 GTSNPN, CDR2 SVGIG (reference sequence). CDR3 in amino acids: CAWSLTGRAAEAFF. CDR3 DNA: TGTGCCTGGAGCTTGACAGGCAGGGCTGCTGAAGCTTTCTTT.

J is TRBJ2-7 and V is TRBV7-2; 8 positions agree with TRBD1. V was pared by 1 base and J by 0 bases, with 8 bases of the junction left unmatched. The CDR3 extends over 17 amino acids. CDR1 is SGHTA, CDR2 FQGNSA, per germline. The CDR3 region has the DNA TGTGCCAGCAGCTTAGACAGACAGGGGTTCCTCTCCTACGAGCAGTACTTC. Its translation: CASSLDRQGFLSYEQYF.

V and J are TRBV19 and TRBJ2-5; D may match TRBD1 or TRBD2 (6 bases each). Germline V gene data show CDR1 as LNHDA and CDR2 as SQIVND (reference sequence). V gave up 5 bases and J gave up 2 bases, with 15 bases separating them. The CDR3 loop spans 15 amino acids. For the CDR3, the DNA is TGTGCCAGTAGTGGGGGGCCAGGATGGCAAGAGACCCAGTACTTC. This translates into CASSGGPGWQETQYF.

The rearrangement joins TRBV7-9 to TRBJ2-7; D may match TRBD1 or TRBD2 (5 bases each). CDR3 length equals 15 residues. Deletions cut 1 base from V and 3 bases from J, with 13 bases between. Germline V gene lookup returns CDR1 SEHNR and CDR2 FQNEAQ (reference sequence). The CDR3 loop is CASSLGLGELYEQYF. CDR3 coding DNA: TGTGCCAGCAGCTTAGGGCTGGGGGAACTCTACGAGCAGTACTTC.

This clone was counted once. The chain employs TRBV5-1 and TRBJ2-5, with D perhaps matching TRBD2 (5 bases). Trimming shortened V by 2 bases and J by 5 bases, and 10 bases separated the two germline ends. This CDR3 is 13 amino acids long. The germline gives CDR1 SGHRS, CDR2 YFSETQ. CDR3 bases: TGCGCCAGCAGCTTTTCGTCGGGGGAGACCCAGTACTTC. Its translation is CASSFSSGETQYF. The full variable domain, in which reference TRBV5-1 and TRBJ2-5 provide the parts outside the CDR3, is KAGVTQTPRYLIKTRGQQVTLSCSPISGHRSVSWYQQTPGQGLQFLFEYFSETQRNKGNFPGRFSGRQFSNSRSEMNVSTLELGDSALYLCASSFSSGETQYFGPGTRLLVL.

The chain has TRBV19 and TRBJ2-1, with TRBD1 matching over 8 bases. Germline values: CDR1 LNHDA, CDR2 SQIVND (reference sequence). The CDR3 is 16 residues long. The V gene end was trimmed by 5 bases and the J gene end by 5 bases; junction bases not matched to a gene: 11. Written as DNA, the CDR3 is TGTGCCAGTAGTCCCGAGGACAGGGCGGTAAACAATGAGCAGTTCTTC. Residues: CASSPEDRAVNNEQFF.

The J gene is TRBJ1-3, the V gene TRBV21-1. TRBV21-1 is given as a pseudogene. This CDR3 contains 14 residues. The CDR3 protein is CASSSKIGENTIYF. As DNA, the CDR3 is TGTGCCAGCAGCTCCAAGATCGGAGAAAACACCATATATTTT.

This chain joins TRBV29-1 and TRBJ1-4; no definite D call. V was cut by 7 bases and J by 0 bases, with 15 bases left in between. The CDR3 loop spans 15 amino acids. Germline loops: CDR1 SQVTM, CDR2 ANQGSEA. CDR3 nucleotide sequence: TGCAGCGCCACCCTCTCCGGGCCAACTAATGAAAAACTGTTTTTT. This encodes CSATLSGPTNEKLFF.

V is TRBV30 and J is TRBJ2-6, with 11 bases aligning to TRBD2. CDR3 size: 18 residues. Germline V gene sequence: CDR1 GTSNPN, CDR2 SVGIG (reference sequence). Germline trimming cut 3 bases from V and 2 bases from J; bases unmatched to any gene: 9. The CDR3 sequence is CAWSLVSGGAPGANVLTF. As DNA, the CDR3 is TGTGCCTGGAGCCTAGTTAGCGGGGGGGCCCCTGGGGCCAACGTCCTGACTTTC.

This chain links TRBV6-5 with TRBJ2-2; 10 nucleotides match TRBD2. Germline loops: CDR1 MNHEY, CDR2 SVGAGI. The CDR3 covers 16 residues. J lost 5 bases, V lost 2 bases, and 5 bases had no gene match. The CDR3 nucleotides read TGTGCCAGCAGTTACAGCGGGGGGGCAGGGACCGGGGAGCTGTTTTTT. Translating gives CASSYSGGAGTGELFF.

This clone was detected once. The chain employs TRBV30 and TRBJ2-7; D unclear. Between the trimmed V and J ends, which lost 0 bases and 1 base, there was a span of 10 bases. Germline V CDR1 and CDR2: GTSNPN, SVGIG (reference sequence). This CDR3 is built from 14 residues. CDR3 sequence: CAWSVVGGSYEQYF. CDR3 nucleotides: TGTGCCTGGAGTGTCGTAGGCGGATCCTACGAGCAGTACTTC.

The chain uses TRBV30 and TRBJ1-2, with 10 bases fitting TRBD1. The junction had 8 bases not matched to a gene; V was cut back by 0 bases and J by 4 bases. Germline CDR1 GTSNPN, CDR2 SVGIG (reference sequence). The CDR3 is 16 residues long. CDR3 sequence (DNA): TGTGCCTGGAGTGTTTGGGACAGGGGCCTTTCCTATGGCTACACCTTC. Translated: CAWSVWDRGLSYGYTF.

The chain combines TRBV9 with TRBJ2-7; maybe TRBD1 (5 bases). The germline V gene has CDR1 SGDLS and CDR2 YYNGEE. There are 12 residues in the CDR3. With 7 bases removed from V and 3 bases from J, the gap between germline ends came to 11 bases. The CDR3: CASGTQGYEQYF. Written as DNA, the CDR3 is TGTGCCAGCGGTACGCAGGGCTACGAGCAGTACTTC.

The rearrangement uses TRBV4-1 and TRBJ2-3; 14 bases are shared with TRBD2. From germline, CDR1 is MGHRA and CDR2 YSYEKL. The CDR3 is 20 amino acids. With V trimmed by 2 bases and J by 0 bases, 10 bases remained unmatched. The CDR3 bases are TGCGCCAGCAGCCAACCCGACTATGGACTAGCGGGGGGCAGCACAGATACGCAGTATTTT. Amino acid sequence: CASSQPDYGLAGGSTDTQYF.

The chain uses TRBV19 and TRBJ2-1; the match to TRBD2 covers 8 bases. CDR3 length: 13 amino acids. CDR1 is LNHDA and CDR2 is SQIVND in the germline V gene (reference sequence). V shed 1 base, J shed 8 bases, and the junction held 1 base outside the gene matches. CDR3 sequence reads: CASSIVAGHEQFF. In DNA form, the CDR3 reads TGTGCCAGTAGTATAGTAGCGGGGCATGAGCAGTTCTTC.

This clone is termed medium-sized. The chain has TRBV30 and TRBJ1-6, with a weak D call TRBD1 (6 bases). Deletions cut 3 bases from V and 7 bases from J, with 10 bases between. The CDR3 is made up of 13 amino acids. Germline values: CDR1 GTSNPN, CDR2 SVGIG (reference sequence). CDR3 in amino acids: CAWRTGPNSPLHF. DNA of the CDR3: TGTGCCTGGAGGACAGGACCAAATTCACCCCTCCACTTT. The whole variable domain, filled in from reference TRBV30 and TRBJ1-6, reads SQTIHQWPATLVQPVGSPLSLECTVEGTSNPNLYWYRQAAGRGLQLLFYSVGIGQISSEVPQNLSASRPQDRQFILSSKKLLLSDSGFYLCAWRTGPNSPLHFGNGTRLTVT.